The 17 T cell receptor beta chains below come from one sample, sequenced in a study of blood T cells in healthy people across ages. Through a sample-barcoded 5' primer and a J-beta primer mix, a second PCR was run for about 6 to 11 cycles. TCRdb itself ran the 5' RACE reads through MiXCR, one entry per CDR3 protein. The data contain 600,000 to 900,000 distinct CDR3 sequences, around 25% of them singletons. This sample was shared with a second study, whose subject was T cells of mothers and their children.

Specimen: blood. These receptors all come from a boy aged 5-17 years in good health.

The chain links TRBV14 to TRBJ2-5, with TRBD1 matching over 8 bases. The end of the DNA aligns better with TRBJ2-7, so the J call may be wrong. The length of the CDR3 is 14 residues. The germline V gene has CDR1 SGHDN and CDR2 FVKESK. Here the CDR3 DNA reads TGTGCCAGCAGCCAGGTTAACAGGGGGTCCGAGCAGTACTTC. Its protein is CASSQVNRGSEQYF.

This clonotype was counted a few times. The chain carries TRBV28 and TRBJ1-4, with D possibly being TRBD1 (5 bases). The CDR3 runs 15 residues. V was clipped by 6 bases and J by 7 bases, with 18 bases between them. Germline V gives CDR1 MDHEN, CDR2 SYDVKM. The CDR3 protein is CASSPPGASGEKLFF. In DNA, the CDR3 is TGTGCCAGCAGCCCCCCCGGGGCAAGTGGTGAAAAACTGTTTTTT. Using reference TRBV28 and TRBJ1-4 for the parts outside the CDR3, the full variable domain is DVKVTQSSRYLVKRTGEKVFLECVQDMDHENMFWYRQDPGLGLRLIYFSYDVKMKEKGDIPEGYSVSREKKERFSLILESASTNQTSMYLCASSPPGASGEKLFFGSGTQLSVL.

This clonotype was found a few times. This chain links TRBV12-3 or TRBV12-4 with TRBJ2-7; TRBD2 matches at 11 bases. V was clipped by 4 bases and J by 7 bases; unmatched bases: 9. The CDR3 totals 15 residues. DNA for the CDR3: TGTGCCAGCAGTTCGGGACTAGCGGCGGTCGGTGAGCAGTACTTC. Protein sequence: CASSSGLAAVGEQYF.

This chain connects TRBV5-6 to TRBJ2-2; D may be TRBD2 (6 bases). V lost 4 bases, J lost 2 bases, and 21 bases lay in between. Germline loops: CDR1 SGHDT, CDR2 YYEEEE. The CDR3 extends over 18 amino acids. Written as DNA, the CDR3 is TGTGCCAGCAGCCACCCCATTTGGATGGGGACTAACACCGGGGAGCTGTTTTTT. This translates into CASSHPIWMGTNTGELFF.

The sample holds a few counts of this clonotype. The rearrangement joins TRBV18 to TRBJ2-7; 11 bases match TRBD1. The CDR3 totals 15 residues. Germline V gene lookup returns CDR1 KGHSH and CDR2 LQKENI. Losses at the gene ends were 5 bases for V and 2 bases for J; bases not matched to a gene: 5. The CDR3: CASSSGQGAAYEQYF. The CDR3 DNA sequence: TGTGCCAGCTCATCAGGACAGGGGGCCGCCTACGAGCAGTACTTC.

The gene calls are TRBV20-1 and TRBJ2-5, with TRBD1 identical over 9 bases. Unmatched junction bases numbered 6, after V lost 1 base and J lost 3 bases. This CDR3 comprises 15 residues. CDR1 and CDR2 (germline): DFQATT, SNEGSKA (reference sequence). CDR3: CSARVPGTGKETQYF. The CDR3 nucleotides are TGCAGTGCTAGAGTACCCGGGACAGGGAAAGAGACCCAGTACTTC.

This clonotype was seen a handful of times. The chain carries TRBV5-1 and TRBJ2-6; 10 nucleotides line up with TRBD1. The CDR3 consists of 18 residues. Germline loops: CDR1 SGHRS, CDR2 YFSETQ. J gave up 3 bases and V 4 bases, and 10 bases lay outside the gene matches. The DNA of the CDR3 is TGCGCCAGCAGCCCCGGGACAGGGGAATCTCTTGGGGCCAACGTCCTGACTTTC. This encodes CASSPGTGESLGANVLTF.

This clonotype was detected only a few times. The chain links TRBV9 to TRBJ2-5, with 8 bases identical to TRBD2. The CDR3 is made up of 15 amino acids. V was pared by 3 bases and J by 3 bases, with 7 bases of the junction left unmatched. The germline V gene has CDR1 SGDLS and CDR2 YYNGEE. The CDR3 here is CASSGLGLEKETQYF. The CDR3 DNA is TGTGCCAGCAGCGGGTTGGGACTAGAAAAAGAGACCCAGTACTTC.

This clonotype occurred a few times. This sequence joins TRBV6-6 and TRBJ1-6; D is ambiguous. The CDR3 loop spans 12 amino acids. Per the germline V gene, CDR1 is MNHNY and CDR2 is SVGAGI (reference sequence). Trimming removed 2 bases from V and 13 bases from J, with 9 bases in between. CDR3 coding DNA: TGTGCCAGCAGTTACGTATCAGATCCCCTCCACTTT. Translating it yields CASSYVSDPLHF.

This clonotype was seen only a few times. The chain carries TRBV10-3 and TRBJ2-5, with D possibly called TRBD1 or TRBD2 (6 bases each). The DNA end is a closer match to TRBJ2-7, so the J assignment may be wrong. The CDR3 has 18 amino acids. CDR1 and CDR2 (germline): ENHRY, SYGVKD. CDR3 bases: TGTGCCATCAGTGAGCCAACATCCCGGGGGCAGAGAATCTACGAGCAGTACTTC. The encoded protein is CAISEPTSRGQRIYEQYF.

As for this clonotype: Mismatch with germline at one junction end may stem from a read error. This chain joins TRBV2 and TRBJ1-2; no clear D. The CDR3 contains 10 residues. Germline-derived CDR1 and CDR2 are SNHLY and FYNNEI. CDR3 DNA: TGTGCCAGCCTAGACAAGGGCTACACATTC. Translation: CASLDKGYTF.

On this clonotype itself: The germline gene is not matched at one end of the junction; a read error may be the cause. J is TRBJ1-2 and V is TRBV20-1, with unresolved D. From germline, CDR1 is DFQATT and CDR2 SNEGSKA (reference sequence). The CDR3 extends over 13 amino acids. The CDR3 sequence: CSARPRTLYGYTF. The CDR3 DNA is TGTAGTGCTAGACCGAGGACTCTCTATGGCTACACCTTC.

This clonotype turned up a few times. The rearrangement joins TRBV29-1 to TRBJ1-5; D is unclear. The CDR3 runs to 11 residues. In germline, CDR1 is SQVTM, CDR2 ANQGSEA. V was shortened by 4 bases and J by 1 base, with 2 bases between the two germline ends. The CDR3 DNA reads as TGCAGCGTTGGGAGCAATCAGCCCCAGCATTTT. Protein product: CSVGSNQPQHF. Based on the CDR3 plus reference TRBV29-1 and TRBJ1-5, the full variable domain is SAVISQKPSRDICQRGTSLTIQCQVDSQVTMMFWYRQQPGQSLTLIATANQGSEATYESGFVIDKFPISRPNLTFSTLTVSNMSPEDSSIYLCSVGSNQPQHFGDGTRLSIL.

This clonotype was counted only a few times. This rearrangement joins TRBV13 to TRBJ2-3; 10 nucleotides match TRBD2. The germline V gene has CDR1 PRHDT and CDR2 FYEKMQ (reference sequence). Germline trimming cut 4 bases from V and 2 bases from J; bases unmatched to any gene: 9. The CDR3 has 17 amino acids. CDR3 loop: CASSSKHTSGDTDTQYF. CDR3 in DNA: TGTGCCAGCAGCTCAAAACACACTAGCGGGGACACAGATACGCAGTATTTT.

This chain connects TRBV7-9 to TRBJ2-4; possibly TRBD2 for D (5 bases). The germline V gene has CDR1 SEHNR and CDR2 FQNEAQ (reference sequence). The CDR3 is made up of 17 amino acids. With 3 bases removed from V and 0 bases from J, the gap between germline ends came to 15 bases. This chain's CDR3 is CASSFKSGTPAKNIQYF. The CDR3 nucleotides are TGTGCCAGCAGCTTTAAGAGCGGAACCCCAGCCAAAAACATTCAGTACTTC.

A few counts support this clonotype. The chain links TRBV2 to TRBJ2-5; 12 nucleotides line up with TRBD2. This CDR3 has 15 residues. V dropped 4 bases and J dropped 4; count of bases not matched to a gene: 4. Germline loops: CDR1 SNHLY, CDR2 FYNNEI. The DNA for the CDR3 is TGTGCCAGCAGTGTAATGACTAGCGGGGGAGAGACCCAGTACTTC. This sequence encodes CASSVMTSGGETQYF.

This clonotype was counted only a few times. This sequence joins TRBV3-1 and TRBJ1-1; D unclear. There are 13 residues in the CDR3. Per germline, CDR1 LGHDT and CDR2 YNNKEL (reference sequence). The V and J ends lost 6 bases and 4 bases respectively, with 12 bases between them. The CDR3 reads CASRGIEGTEAFF. CDR3 bases: TGTGCCAGCAGAGGAATCGAAGGCACTGAAGCTTTCTTT.